This TCR beta chain was documented in a study of T cells in Graves' hyperthyroidism and ophthalmopathy. The germline V gene has CDR1 LNHNV and CDR2 YYDKDF (reference sequence). V was shortened by 5 bases and J by 2 bases, with 3 bases between the two germline ends. CDR3 size: 11 residues. Study-wide findings and caveats: Researchers found most expanded thyroid clonotypes above 0.001 in blood as well.

This clonotype was counted ten times or more. Its antigen is unknown. What was amplified from RNA transcripts were TCR beta CDR3 regions. HTBI primers were used for first-round RT-PCR of the TCR CDR3. TCRdb recomputed calls from the multiplex PCR reads with MiXCR, one row per CDR3 protein. The table has 350,000 to 400,000 distinct CDR3 sequences, 15% to 20% seen once. The receptor was derived from a young woman with Graves' hyperthyroidism. The material sequenced was blood. The chain carries TRBV15 and TRBJ2-5, with D unresolved. CDR3 protein: CATSEQETQYF. The CDR3 DNA sequence: TGTGCCACCAGCGAACAAGAGACCCAGTACTTC.